The present entry profiles one T cell receptor (beta chain) with its context. V was shortened by 3 bases and J by 6 bases, with 7 bases between the two germline ends. The CDR3 extends over 12 amino acids. This sample stems from a study of blood T cell repertoires in COVID-19. As processed by the authors: Amplification of reference gene primers provided the estimated nucleated cell counts. Libraries were prepared by immunoSEQ multiplex PCR; TCRdb keeps only in-frame clonotypes and omits some of them. V, J and clone size are those of that table, while D and trimming were read from the DNA. This repertoire shows roughly 170,000 clones, over 75% found once; its top ten account for around 5.1%.

The rearrangement links TRBV12-3 or TRBV12-4 to TRBJ2-3; no firm D call. The receptor comes from a woman between 40 and 55 years old with acute COVID-19. The specimen sequenced was PBMCs or T cells enriched from blood (not recorded which). CDR3: CASSFRGDTQYF. Here the CDR3 DNA reads TGTGCCAGCAGTTTCCGCGGCGATACGCAGTATTTT.